These 8 T cell receptor beta chains were sequenced from one sample in a study of regulatory T cells in long-lasting Graves disease. Time point of the sample: persistent/refractory GD, antithyroid drugs over 5 years with positive TRAb. After RNA was extracted from PBMCs, the TCR library was made from it. HTBI primers from iRepertoire and Arm-PCR of CDR3 regions yielded the TCR beta libraries. MiXCR was run by TCRdb on the multiplex PCR reads, yielding one entry per CDR3 protein. The sample holds some 430,000 distinct CDR3 sequences; under 25% are singletons and the top ten take about 7%. The sample consisted of peripheral blood mononuclear cells (PBMCs), taken when the disease was refractory, from a patient treated with antithyroid drugs. The receptors were sampled from a female donor with Graves disease.

This clonotype was observed a handful of times. The chain carries TRBV11-2 and TRBJ1-2; no clear D. Germline CDR1 SGHAT, CDR2 FQNNGV. The germline V and J ends were trimmed by 5 bases and 0 bases, with 13 bases remaining between them. The CDR3 is made up of 15 amino acids. In DNA form, the CDR3 reads TGTGCCAGCAGCCGGGGTAGACCTGCTAACTATGGCTACACCTTC. Its translation is CASSRGRPANYGYTF.

The chain carries TRBV10-3 and TRBJ2-7; D unresolved. CDR1 is ENHRY and CDR2 is SYGVKD in the germline V gene. This CDR3 comprises 15 residues. The ends were cut back, 3 bases at V and 3 bases at J, with 15 bases in the middle. The CDR3 sequence is CAISDPPSLGYEQYF. In nucleotides, the CDR3 is TGTGCCATCAGTGATCCACCCTCCCTCGGCTACGAGCAGTACTTC.

The rearrangement uses TRBV7-6 and TRBJ2-7; D is ambiguous. Trimming stripped 2 bases from V and 5 bases from J, with 10 bases between. Germline V lookup: CDR1 SGHVS, CDR2 FNYEAQ. The CDR3 is 13 amino acids. The CDR3: CASSLTVLNEQYF. The DNA of the CDR3 is TGTGCCAGCAGCTTAACAGTTCTCAACGAGCAGTACTTC.

This clonotype has a count of ten or more. The gene calls are TRBV27 and TRBJ1-2, with 7 bases lining up with TRBD1. This CDR3 region has 14 residues. Per germline, CDR1 MNHEY and CDR2 SMNVEV (reference sequence). Trimming at V came to 5 bases and at J to 4 bases, leaving 7 bases not matched to a gene. The CDR3 loop reads CASSPTGYLYGYTF. CDR3 DNA: TGTGCCAGCAGTCCGACAGGGTACCTCTATGGCTACACCTTC.

This clonotype was detected many times. The chain uses TRBV12-3 or TRBV12-4 and TRBJ2-5; 13 bases match TRBD2. This CDR3 has 15 amino acids. Losses at the gene ends were 7 bases for V and 4 bases for J; bases not matched to a gene: 6. CDR3 bases: TGTGCCAGCACCACCGGGACTAGCGGGATAGAGACCCAGTACTTC. As protein: CASTTGTSGIETQYF.

This clonotype occurred a few times. The rearrangement uses TRBV3-1 and TRBJ1-6; the D is unclear. The CDR3 consists of 13 residues. Trimming took off 3 bases at V and 10 bases at J, with 10 bases between the two ends. Germline-derived CDR1 and CDR2 are LGHDT and YNNKEL (reference sequence). Here the CDR3 reads CASSQSEQSPLHF. CDR3 nucleotide sequence: TGTGCCAGCAGCCAGTCGGAGCAATCACCCCTCCACTTT.

This chain uses TRBV28 with TRBJ2-2, with a tentative D call TRBD1 (6 bases). Looked up from germline, CDR1 is MDHEN and CDR2 is SYDVKM. This CDR3 is 14 amino acids long. Trimming took off 2 bases at V and 7 bases at J, with 11 bases between the two ends. The DNA for the CDR3 is TGTGCCAGCAGTTTAACAGGGAAAGGCGGGGAGCTGTTTTTT. Its protein product is CASSLTGKGGELFF.

This clonotype came up a few times. V gene TRBV5-1 combines with J gene TRBJ1-4; D gene uncertain. V was cut by 5 bases and J by 4 bases, with 9 bases left in between. The CDR3 totals 13 residues. Looked up from germline, CDR1 is SGHRS and CDR2 is YFSETQ. The CDR3 bases are TGCGCCAGCAGGATCTCGGATAATGAAAAACTGTTTTTT. As protein: CASRISDNEKLFF.